Following are 22 T cell receptor beta chains from one sample sequenced in a study of T cell repertoires in cytomegalovirus infection. Their antigens are not known. TCRdb reprocessed the reads with MiXCR, giving one entry per CDR3 protein. Found here are around 50,000 distinct CDR3 sequences, over 15% of them singletons; the top ten hold 26%. The sequences come from CD8+ T cells from cultured PBMCs, collected from culture after CMV antigen stimulation. These TCRs come from a human donor in good health (CMV status not recorded). Some clones in this sample may be carry-over from other donors' samples.

The sample holds a few counts of this clonotype. The gene calls are TRBV5-4 and TRBJ2-7, with D perhaps assigned TRBD1 or TRBD2 (6 bases each). The CDR3 has 11 amino acids. Germline-derived CDR1 and CDR2 are SGHNT and YYREEE (reference sequence). V was shortened by 9 bases and J by 2 bases, with 9 bases between the two germline ends. The CDR3 is CATGGTYEQYF. The CDR3 DNA reads TGTGCCACCGGGGGCACCTACGAGCAGTACTTC. Complete variable domain (other parts from reference TRBV5-4 and TRBJ2-7): ETGVTQSPTHLIKTRGQQVTLRCSSQSGHNTVSWYQQALGQGPQFIFQYYREEENGRGNFPPRFSGLQFPNYSSELNVNALELDDSALYLCATGGTYEQYFGPGTRLTVT.

V gene TRBV7-2 combines with J gene TRBJ2-1; 11 nucleotides match TRBD2. Germline-derived CDR1 and CDR2 are SGHTA and FQGNSA. The CDR3 spans 15 residues. The J segment lost 4 bases and the V segment lost 5 bases, leaving 4 bases of the junction unmatched. CDR3 protein: CASSLLAGAYNEQFF. The CDR3 coding sequence is TGTGCCAGCAGCCTACTAGCGGGAGCGTACAATGAGCAGTTCTTC.

This clonotype was observed at least ten times. The rearrangement uses TRBV6-6 and TRBJ2-7; the match to TRBD1 covers 7 bases. J gave up 6 bases and V 4 bases, and 6 bases lay outside the gene matches. Germline CDR1 and CDR2: MNHNY and SVGAGI (reference sequence). The CDR3 totals 13 residues. The CDR3 protein is CASSFDRAGEQYF. CDR3 in DNA: TGTGCCAGCAGTTTCGACAGGGCTGGCGAGCAGTACTTC.

This clonotype was observed a few times. The chain links TRBV6-2 or TRBV6-3 to TRBJ2-5; no clear D gene. The ends were cut back, 5 bases at V and 3 bases at J, with 10 bases in the middle. The CDR3 loop spans 13 amino acids. Germline assignment: CDR1 MNHEY and CDR2 SVGEGT. The CDR3 loop reads CASSETGKETQYF. DNA of the CDR3: TGTGCCAGCAGTGAAACCGGTAAAGAGACCCAGTACTTC.

This rearrangement joins TRBV10-3 to TRBJ1-4; no clear D gene. Looked up from germline, CDR1 is ENHRY and CDR2 is SYGVKD. The CDR3 has 13 amino acids. The V end lost 0 bases, the J end lost 6 bases, and 5 bases lay between the germline ends. The CDR3, as DNA: TGTGCCATCAGTGAGTCCGTCGATGAAAAACTGTTTTTT. Protein sequence: CAISESVDEKLFF.

The rearrangement joins TRBV28 to TRBJ2-1, with D unclear. The V gene lost 3 bases and the J gene lost 9 bases, with 9 bases spanning the gap. There are 12 residues in the CDR3. Germline V gene sequence: CDR1 MDHEN, CDR2 SYDVKM. As DNA, the CDR3 is TGTGCCAGCAGTTTGTACTATGGTGAGCAGTTCTTC. It encodes CASSLYYGEQFF.

This clonotype has only a few counts. The chain uses TRBV7-9 and TRBJ2-5, with 8 bases matching TRBD1. V was pared by 4 bases and J by 9 bases, with 16 bases of the junction left unmatched. Germline values: CDR1 SEHNR, CDR2 FQNEAQ (reference sequence). The CDR3 sequence is 16 residues long. The CDR3 here is CASSSRRADRAAAQYF. The CDR3 bases are TGTGCCAGCAGCTCTAGACGGGCGGACAGGGCAGCGGCCCAGTACTTC. The full variable domain, rest sourced from reference TRBV7-9 and TRBJ2-5, is DTGVSQNPRHKITKRGQNVTFRCDPISEHNRLYWYRQTLGQGPEFLTYFQNEAQLEKSRLLSDRFSAERPKGSFSTLEIQRTEQGDSAMYLCASSSRRADRAAAQYFGPGTRLLVL.

The chain carries TRBV6-8 and TRBJ1-5; 7 bases match TRBD1. The CDR3 runs 16 residues. The V and J ends lost 2 bases and 3 bases, in that order; junction bases with no gene match: 7. Germline values: CDR1 MNHGY, CDR2 SAAAGT. The CDR3 spells CASSYRGPVPNQPQHF. The DNA of the CDR3 is TGTGCCAGCAGTTACAGGGGGCCTGTACCCAATCAGCCCCAGCATTTT.

The CDR3: CASSLGRDEQYF. The CDR3 DNA is TGTGCCAGCAGCTTAGGGAGGGACGAGCAGTACTTC. The chain has TRBV7-2 and TRBJ2-7; a possible D gene is TRBD2 (6 bases). The CDR3 has 12 amino acids. Deletions cut 1 base from V and 5 bases from J, with 6 bases between. The germline V gene encodes CDR1 SGHTA and CDR2 FQGNSA. The full variable domain, in which reference TRBV7-2 and TRBJ2-7 provide the parts outside the CDR3, is GAGVSQSPSNKVTEKGKDVELRCDPISGHTALYWYRQSLGQGLEFLIYFQGNSAPDKSGLPSDRFSAERTGGSVSTLTIQRTQQEDSAVYLCASSLGRDEQYFGPGTRLTVT.

This clonotype was found many times. The chain employs TRBV7-8 and TRBJ2-1; D is perhaps TRBD1 or TRBD2 (6 bases each). Germline loops: CDR1 SGHVS, CDR2 FQNEAQ. This CDR3 is 14 amino acids long. V was pared by 5 bases and J by 8 bases, with 16 bases between. CDR3 residues: CASSRDFRGDEQFF. CDR3 coding DNA: TGTGCCAGCAGCCGTGACTTTAGGGGGGATGAGCAGTTCTTC.

This clonotype was counted between two and nine times. The rearrangement joins TRBV11-3 to TRBJ2-5, with D tentatively TRBD1 or TRBD2 (6 bases each). This CDR3 is 15 amino acids long. V lost 4 bases to trimming and J lost 5 bases, with 17 bases between them. Per the germline V gene, CDR1 is SGHNT and CDR2 is YENEEA. The CDR3 DNA is TGTGCCAGCAGCTCCCGGACAGACCGGGAGGAGACCCAGTACTTC. Its translation is CASSSRTDREETQYF.

The sample holds a few counts of this clonotype. V and J are TRBV19 and TRBJ1-1; a possible D gene is TRBD1 (5 bases). Germline assignment: CDR1 LNHDA and CDR2 SQIVND (reference sequence). V was shortened by 5 bases and J by 2 bases, with 18 bases between the two germline ends. This CDR3 comprises 16 residues. For the CDR3, the DNA is TGTGCCAGTAGTCTTAGACCCGGGGGAGGAAACACTGAAGCTTTCTTT. Translated: CASSLRPGGGNTEAFF. Complete variable domain (other parts from reference TRBV19 and TRBJ1-1): DGGITQSPKYLFRKEGQNVTLSCEQNLNHDAMYWYRQDPGQGLRLIYYSQIVNDFQKGDIAEGYSVSREKKESFPLTVTSAQKNPTAFYLCASSLRPGGGNTEAFFGQGTRLTVV.

The chain has TRBV7-6 and TRBJ1-6, with D hard to call. With 1 base removed from V and 10 bases from J, the gap between germline ends came to 11 bases. Germline CDR1 and CDR2: SGHVS and FNYEAQ. The CDR3 runs to 14 residues. CDR3 in amino acids: CASSLGEARSPLHF. The CDR3 coding sequence is TGTGCCAGCAGCTTAGGAGAGGCCAGGTCACCCCTCCACTTT.

The chain employs TRBV24-1 and TRBJ2-2, with D possibly TRBD2 on 6 matching bases. Trimming pared 10 bases from V and 2 bases from J, leaving 10 bases between. The CDR3 runs 13 residues. The germline gives CDR1 KGHDR, CDR2 SFDVKD. This CDR3 is CATGGSNTGELFF. CDR3 coding DNA: TGTGCCACGGGGGGATCAAACACCGGGGAGCTGTTTTTT.

The table lists this clonotype with a few counts. The chain combines TRBV15 with TRBJ2-3; 9 bases are a match to TRBD1. This CDR3 spans 15 amino acids. Germline values: CDR1 LNHNV, CDR2 YYDKDF (reference sequence). V was clipped by 3 bases and J by 11 bases; unmatched bases: 12. The CDR3 DNA sequence: TGTGCCACCAGCAGGGGGGGACAGGGTGATGAGGGGCAGTATTTT. Translated, it gives CATSRGGQGDEGQYF.

This clonotype was recorded a few times. This rearrangement joins TRBV15 to TRBJ2-3, with D perhaps matching TRBD2 (6 bases). Trimming left V 2 bases short and J 5 bases short, with 11 bases between. The V gene's germline CDR1 is LNHNV and CDR2 YYDKDF (reference sequence). The CDR3 is 14 residues long. The CDR3 loop is CATSRQWGVDTQYF. As DNA, the CDR3 is TGTGCCACCAGCAGACAATGGGGGGTAGATACGCAGTATTTT.

The chain is built from TRBV19 and TRBJ1-1; 12 positions match TRBD1. The V and J ends lost 8 bases and 8 bases, in that order; junction bases with no gene match: 6. Germline lookup yields CDR1 LNHDA and CDR2 SQIVND (reference sequence). The CDR3 contains 13 residues. The DNA of the CDR3 is TGTGCCAGTTCCGGGACAGGGGGCGCGGAAGCTTTCTTT. This encodes CASSGTGGAEAFF.

The chain carries TRBV12-3 or TRBV12-4 and TRBJ2-5, with 10 positions matching TRBD1. The V segment lost 6 bases and the J segment 4 bases; nucleotides outside the gene matches: 11. The CDR3 has 16 residues. As DNA, the CDR3 is TGTGCCAGCAGACCCCGACAGGGGGCGCGAGGAGAGACCCAGTACTTC. Protein product: CASRPRQGARGETQYF.

This clonotype turned up a few times. The chain carries TRBV2 and TRBJ2-4, with a possible D match to TRBD1 (5 bases). Looked up from germline, CDR1 is SNHLY and CDR2 is FYNNEI. Trimming removed 6 bases from V and 0 bases from J, with 15 bases in between. The CDR3 has 16 amino acids. The CDR3 DNA sequence: TGTGCCAGCAGAAGACAGAGCCCTCTAGCCAAAAACATTCAGTACTTC. It specifies CASRRQSPLAKNIQYF.

This clonotype was found a few times. This chain uses TRBV7-2 with TRBJ2-6, with 9 positions matching TRBD1. Trimming took 5 bases from V and 1 from J; bases not matched to a gene: 12. The CDR3 extends over 19 amino acids. Germline CDR1 and CDR2: SGHTA and FQGNSA. CDR3 sequence: CASSPTPGQGTSGANVLTF. For the CDR3, the DNA is TGTGCCAGCAGCCCAACCCCGGGACAGGGAACTTCTGGGGCCAACGTCCTGACTTTC.

This clonotype was picked up a small number of times. The V call is TRBV7-9, the J call TRBJ2-1; D is ambiguous. The CDR3 sequence is 14 residues long. Germline V gene data show CDR1 as SEHNR and CDR2 as FQNEAQ (reference sequence). Between the trimmed V and J ends, which lost 3 bases and 0 bases, there was a span of 6 bases. The CDR3 nucleotides are TGTGCCAGCAGCTTGTCAGTCTCCTACAATGAGCAGTTCTTC. Its translation is CASSLSVSYNEQFF.

This clonotype was counted a few times. The chain carries TRBV18 and TRBJ1-5, with a possible D match to TRBD1 (5 bases). The CDR3 totals 12 residues. V shed 3 bases and J shed 7 bases, with 7 bases lying between them. CDR1 is KGHSH, CDR2 LQKENI, per germline. Here the CDR3 DNA reads TGTGCCAGCTCACCGGGGGAACAGCCCCAGCATTTT. It translates to CASSPGEQPQHF.